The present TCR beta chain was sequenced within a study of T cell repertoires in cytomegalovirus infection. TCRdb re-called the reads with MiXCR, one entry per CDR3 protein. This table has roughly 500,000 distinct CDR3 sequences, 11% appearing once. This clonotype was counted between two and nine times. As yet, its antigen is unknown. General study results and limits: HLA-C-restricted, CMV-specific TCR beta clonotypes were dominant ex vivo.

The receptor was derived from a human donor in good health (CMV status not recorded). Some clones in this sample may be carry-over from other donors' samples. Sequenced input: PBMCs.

CDR3 bases: TGTGCCAGCAGCTTAACGTCCCTCAGAGACAATGAGCAGTTCTTC. It encodes CASSLTSLRDNEQFF. This chain joins TRBV11-3 and TRBJ2-1, with D unclear. Germline V gives CDR1 SGHNT, CDR2 YENEEA. The CDR3 is 15 amino acids. Trimming removed 2 bases at V and 5 bases at J, with 13 bases between.